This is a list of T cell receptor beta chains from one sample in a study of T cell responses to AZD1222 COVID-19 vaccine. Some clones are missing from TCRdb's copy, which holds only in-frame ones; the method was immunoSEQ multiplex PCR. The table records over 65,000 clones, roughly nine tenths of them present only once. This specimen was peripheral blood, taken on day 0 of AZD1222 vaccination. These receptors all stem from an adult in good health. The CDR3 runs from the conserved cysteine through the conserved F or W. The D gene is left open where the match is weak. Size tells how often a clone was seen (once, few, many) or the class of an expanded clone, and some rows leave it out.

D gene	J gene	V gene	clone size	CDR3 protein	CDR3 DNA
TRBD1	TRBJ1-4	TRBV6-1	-	CASSEGTGVQEKLFF	TGTGCCAGCAGTGAAGGGACAGGGGTTCAGGAAAAACTGTTTTTT
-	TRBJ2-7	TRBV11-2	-	CASSLEGGPYEQYF	TGTGCCAGCAGCTTAGAAGGGGGACCGTACGAGCAGTACTTC
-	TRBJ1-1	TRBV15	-	CATSTPDRPEAFF	TGTGCCACCAGCACCCCCGATCGGCCTGAAGCTTTCTTT
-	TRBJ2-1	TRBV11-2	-	CASSPSTGRAYNEQFF	TGTGCCAGCAGCCCATCAACAGGGAGAGCCTACAATGAGCAGTTCTTC
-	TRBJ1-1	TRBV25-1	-	CASSGGSGTANTEAFF	TGTGCCAGCAGTGGGGGATCCGGGACTGCGAACACTGAAGCTTTCTTT
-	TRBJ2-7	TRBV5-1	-	CASSLAGPYEQYF	TGCGCCAGCAGCTTGGCCGGGCCCTACGAGCAGTACTTC
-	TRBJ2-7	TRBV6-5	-	CASSRTFSYEQYF	TGTGCCAGCAGTCGGACATTCTCCTACGAGCAGTACTTC
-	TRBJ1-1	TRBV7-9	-	CASSPGHPEAFF	TGTGCCAGCAGCCCCGGACACCCTGAAGCTTTCTTT
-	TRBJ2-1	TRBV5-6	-	CASSRGFGFSYNEQFF	TGTGCCAGCAGCCGGGGTTTTGGATTCTCCTACAATGAGCAGTTCTTC
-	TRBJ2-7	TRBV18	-	CASSPPGGYEQYF	TGTGCCAGCTCACCACCGGGGGGCTACGAGCAGTACTTC
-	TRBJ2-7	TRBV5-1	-	CASSLDRLSYEQYF	TGCGCCAGCAGCTTGGACAGGTTGTCCTACGAGCAGTACTTC
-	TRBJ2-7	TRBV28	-	CASSLQGRTVTYEQYF	TGTGCCAGCAGTCTCCAAGGTAGGACAGTAACCTACGAGCAGTACTTC
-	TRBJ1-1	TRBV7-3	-	CASSFGSNTEAFF	TGTGCCAGCAGCTTTGGGTCCAACACTGAAGCTTTCTTT
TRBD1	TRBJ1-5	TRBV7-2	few	CASSLDRGGNQPQHF	TGTGCCAGCAGCTTGGACAGGGGTGGCAATCAGCCCCAGCATTTT
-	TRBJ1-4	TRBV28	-	CASCRPGGGTVEKLFF	TGTGCCAGCTGTAGGCCGGGGGGGGGTACGGTGGAAAAACTGTTTTTT
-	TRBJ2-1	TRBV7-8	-	CASSRSLGQDIYNEQFF	TGTGCCAGCAGCCGGTCTCTAGGGCAGGACATCTACAATGAGCAGTTCTTC
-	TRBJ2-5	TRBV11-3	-	CASSLLEGETQYF	TGTGCCAGCAGCTTACTCGAGGGGGAGACCCAGTACTTC
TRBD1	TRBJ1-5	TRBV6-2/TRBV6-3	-	CASSSTGQGRNQPQHF	TGTGCCAGCAGTTCGACGGGACAGGGCCGCAATCAGCCCCAGCATTTT
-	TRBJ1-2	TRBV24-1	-	CATYSRNYGYTF	TGTGCCACCTATAGTCGGAACTATGGCTACACCTTC
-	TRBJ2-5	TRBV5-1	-	CASTPPSQGRRETQYF	TGCGCCAGCACCCCACCTTCGCAGGGGCGAAGAGAGACCCAGTACTTC
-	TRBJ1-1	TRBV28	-	CASSPYEPGAFF	TGTGCCAGCAGTCCCTACGAACCTGGAGCTTTCTTT
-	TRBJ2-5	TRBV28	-	CASRGRKETQYF	TGTGCCAGCAGAGGGCGGAAAGAGACCCAGTACTTC
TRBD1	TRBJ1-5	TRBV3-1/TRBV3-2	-	CASSPPGQGGRQPQHF	TGTGCCAGCAGCCCCCCGGGACAGGGGGGAAGGCAGCCCCAGCATTTT
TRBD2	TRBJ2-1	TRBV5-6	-	CASSRGVPLSSYNEQFF	TGTGCCAGCAGCCGGGGGGTACCATTGAGCTCCTACAATGAGCAGTTCTTC
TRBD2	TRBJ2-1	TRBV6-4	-	CASSVSEVGGEQFF	TGTGCCAGCAGTGTGAGTGAAGTCGGGGGGGAGCAGTTCTTC